This T cell receptor beta chain appears in the sequencing data of a study of T-cell reconstitution after alpha-beta-depleted transplantation in children. Regarding the study as a whole: Several hundred expanded graft clones reportedly supplied alpha-beta T cells about two months after transplant. At one year after transplant, newly produced T cells mostly accounted for T-cell counts and diversity.

Trimming left V 4 bases short and J 0 bases short, with 14 bases between. The CDR3 runs to 16 residues. Germline values: CDR1 MDHEN, CDR2 SYDVKM. In regard to this clonotype: Its specificity is unknown.

Molecular barcoding with unique molecular identifiers was used for the TCRbeta library. TCRdb independently ran MiXCR on the PCR reads; one entry per CDR3 protein. This sample has around 490,000 distinct CDR3 sequences, with about an eighth found just once. The clonotype comes from a female patient aged 2-9 years who had a stem cell transplant for aplastic anemia, so the T cells may come from the graft donor. The starting material was PBMCs, mostly from graft donor cells, obtained 180 days after TCRalphabeta/CD19-depleted stem cell transplant. The chain has TRBV28 and TRBJ2-3; D is possibly TRBD2 (5 bases). The CDR3 DNA is TGTGCCAGCAGTTGCGAGGGCAGACTAAGCACAGATACGCAGTATTTT. Protein product: CASSCEGRLSTDTQYF.